The 30 T cell receptor beta chains below were found in one sample sequenced in a study of siplizumab effects on memory and regulatory T cells (dated by TCRdb to the late 2010s). Their specific antigens are unknown. Mixed lymphocyte reaction cells were cocultured at 37°C for 5 to 7 days. The method was the immunoSEQ multiplex PCR assay. Sourced from immuneACCESS, this table was stored by TCRdb with only in-frame sequences that have V and J called. A share of the clones is absent; for the studies checked, an unresolved V gene accounts for under half, and the remainder has no known explanation. The sample contains more than 13,000 clones, approximately 45% of them found a single time. The ten largest account for approximately 8% of the sample. The sample comprised CFSE-low (dividing) CD4+ T cells sorted from an allogeneic mixed lymphocyte reaction. These receptors were obtained from a human donor in good health; the cells came from an allogeneic mixed lymphocyte reaction. Some clones in this sample may be carry-over from other donors' samples.

The rearrangement joins TRBV7-9 to TRBJ2-7, with D possibly matching TRBD2 (5 bases). Trimming took 5 bases from V and 7 from J, leaving 12 bases between them. The V gene's germline CDR1 is SEHNR and CDR2 FQNEAQ (reference sequence). This CDR3 spans 12 amino acids. CDR3 in amino acids: CASSPWTQEQYF. CDR3 sequence (DNA): TGTGCCAGCAGCCCTTGGACTCAGGAGCAGTACTTC.

There are a few counts of this clone. The gene calls are TRBV5-1 and TRBJ2-2; TRBD1 aligns across 7 bases. The length of the CDR3 is 15 residues. V trimming: 4 bases; J trimming: 2 bases; junction bases outside the gene matches: 5. The V gene's germline CDR1 is SGHRS and CDR2 YFSETQ. The chain's CDR3 is CASSPRQGNTGELFF. In DNA form, the CDR3 reads TGCGCCAGCAGCCCCAGACAGGGTAACACCGGGGAGCTGTTTTTT.

The J gene is TRBJ2-3, the V gene TRBV5-4, with 10 bases that match TRBD2. The germline V gene encodes CDR1 SGHNT and CDR2 YYREEE (reference sequence). The CDR3 totals 15 residues. Germline trimming cut 4 bases from V and 2 bases from J; bases unmatched to any gene: 4. The CDR3 DNA sequence: TGTGCCAGCAGCGCGGGACTAGCGAACACAGATACGCAGTATTTT. Protein product: CASSAGLANTDTQYF.

This sequence joins TRBV7-9 and TRBJ1-2; D remains ambiguous. Trimming cost V 7 bases and J 0 bases, with 12 bases left between them. Per germline, CDR1 SEHNR and CDR2 FQNEAQ (reference sequence). The CDR3 covers 14 residues. CDR3 amino acids: CASTYSYANYGYTF. Written as DNA, the CDR3 is TGTGCCAGCACCTACAGCTACGCTAACTATGGCTACACCTTC.

This clone was observed a handful of times. V gene TRBV27 combines with J gene TRBJ1-5, with 10 bases fitting TRBD1. Germline lookup yields CDR1 MNHEY and CDR2 SMNVEV (reference sequence). CDR3 length equals 16 residues. V shed 5 bases and J 6 bases; nucleotides not matched to a gene: 10. The CDR3 region has the DNA TGTGCCAGCAGTACATATAGGACAGGGGGTACTCAGCCCCAGCATTTT. Translating it yields CASSTYRTGGTQPQHF.

J is TRBJ1-4 and V is TRBV5-6; TRBD1 might be the D (6 bases). Germline V gene sequence: CDR1 SGHDT, CDR2 YYEEEE. This CDR3 is 16 amino acids long. V lost 0 bases to trimming and J lost 1 base, with 10 bases between them. The CDR3 loop is CASSLGQGRTNEKLFF. Here the CDR3 DNA reads TGTGCCAGCAGCTTGGGGCAGGGGCGAACTAATGAAAAACTGTTTTTT.

The chain employs TRBV15 and TRBJ2-1, with TRBD2 matching 9 bases. Unmatched junction bases numbered 13, after V lost 5 bases and J lost 8 bases. Germline V gene lookup returns CDR1 LNHNV and CDR2 YYDKDF (reference sequence). The CDR3 is 16 amino acids. CDR3 region: CATSQKAAGGGYEQFF. CDR3 DNA: TGTGCCACCAGCCAAAAGGCAGCGGGAGGAGGATATGAGCAGTTCTTC.

By share of the sample, this clone is medium-sized. CDR3 in amino acids: CSVRTGLMNTEAFF. As DNA, the CDR3 is TGCAGCGTCAGGACGGGACTTATGAACACTGAAGCTTTCTTT. V and J are TRBV29-1 and TRBJ1-1; tentative D call: TRBD1 (5 bases). Germline V CDR1 and CDR2: SQVTM, ANQGSEA. The CDR3 is 14 residues long. Trimming took off 6 bases at V and 0 bases at J, with 14 bases between the two ends.

This chain joins TRBV12-1 and TRBJ2-5; TRBD2 was called by the table and not checked on the DNA. Gene TRBJ2-7 matches the end of the DNA better, so the J call may be wrong. TRBV12-1 is an annotated pseudogene. The CDR3 sequence is 18 residues long. The CDR3 DNA follows: TGTGCCAGCACCCATCAGAAACCCCCCGGGGGTGACTTCTACGAGCAGTACTTC. Residues: CASTHQKPPGGDFYEQYF.

V and J are TRBV5-5 and TRBJ1-3; D possibly corresponds to TRBD1 (5 bases). Germline loops: CDR1 SGHKS, CDR2 YYEKEE (reference sequence). This CDR3 has 16 residues. V lost 4 bases and J 0 bases, leaving 14 bases between the germline ends. This CDR3 reads CASSGTTSPSGNTIYF. CDR3 DNA sequence: TGTGCCAGCAGCGGGACGACGTCCCCCTCTGGAAACACCATATATTTT.

The chain couples TRBV11-3 to TRBJ2-7, with TRBD1 matching over 9 bases. This CDR3 comprises 15 residues. Germline assignment: CDR1 SGHNT and CDR2 YENEEA. Unmatched junction bases numbered 8, after V lost 4 bases and J lost 4 bases. DNA of the CDR3: TGTGCCAGCAGCTCCGGGACAGGGAATTATTACGAGCAGTACTTC. Protein product: CASSSGTGNYYEQYF.

This clone was counted many times. The rearrangement uses TRBV5-1 and TRBJ2-5, with 8 bases that match TRBD2. Germline V gene data show CDR1 as SGHRS and CDR2 as YFSETQ. The V and J ends lost 4 bases and 4 bases, in that order; junction bases with no gene match: 12. This CDR3 spans 16 amino acids. CDR3 region: CASSLSNPRGGETQYF. The CDR3 nucleotides read TGCGCCAGCAGCCTGTCCAACCCTCGGGGGGGAGAGACCCAGTACTTC.

This clone is medium-sized by share. V gene TRBV7-8 combines with J gene TRBJ1-2; TRBD1 might be the D (5 bases). Per germline, CDR1 SGHVS and CDR2 FQNEAQ. CDR3 length: 13 residues. V lost 3 bases, J lost 8 bases, and 13 bases lay in between. CDR3 amino acids: CASSLPDSRGYTF. Written as DNA, the CDR3 is TGTGCCAGCAGCTTGCCCGACAGTCGCGGCTACACCTTC.

The V gene is TRBV12-2, the J gene TRBJ2-4. TRBV12-2 is assigned pseudogene status. The CDR3 is made up of 17 amino acids. DNA for the CDR3: TGTGCAAGTCGCACCCAAATTTCAGGGCAGGAGGAAAACATTCAGTACTTC. It encodes CASRTQISGQEENIQYF.

The chain has TRBV2 and TRBJ1-1; 9 positions agree with TRBD1. CDR1 is SNHLY, CDR2 FYNNEI, per germline. This CDR3 comprises 13 residues. The V and J ends lost 3 bases and 11 bases, in that order; junction bases with no gene match: 7. The CDR3 bases are TGTGCCAGCAGTGAGACGGACAGGGGAAGTGCTTTCTTT. The encoded protein is CASSETDRGSAFF.

The V gene is TRBV14, the J gene TRBJ2-3; no clear D gene. Deletions cut 4 bases from V and 5 bases from J, with 19 bases between. The CDR3 sequence is 16 residues long. Germline-derived CDR1 and CDR2 are SGHDN and FVKESK. In nucleotides, the CDR3 is TGTGCCAGCAGCCGAATTAAAGGACGCTTGGGAGATACGCAGTATTTT. As protein: CASSRIKGRLGDTQYF.

V usage is TRBV19 and J usage is TRBJ2-1; D is perhaps TRBD1 (6 bases). Trimming stripped 6 bases from V and 2 bases from J, with 17 bases between. CDR3 length: 16 amino acids. The germline V gene has CDR1 LNHDA and CDR2 SQIVND (reference sequence). The CDR3 DNA follows: TGTGCCAGTAGACCCAACCAGGGGACGACCTACAATGAGCAGTTCTTC. Protein product: CASRPNQGTTYNEQFF.

This clone is judged medium-sized. V and J are TRBV30 and TRBJ1-2; no clear D gene. V lost 0 bases and J lost 0, with 8 bases in between. The CDR3 is made up of 14 amino acids. CDR1 and CDR2 (germline): GTSNPN, SVGIG (reference sequence). The CDR3 sequence: CAWSVINANYGYTF. CDR3 nucleotides: TGTGCCTGGAGTGTGATAAATGCTAACTATGGCTACACCTTC.

The sample holds a few counts of this clone. J is TRBJ2-3 and V is TRBV9, with D possibly matching TRBD2 (5 bases). Trimming pared 4 bases from V and 2 bases from J, leaving 17 bases between. This CDR3 comprises 16 residues. The germline CDR1 and CDR2 sequences are SGDLS and YYNGEE. Here the CDR3 reads CASSLSEDSATDTQYF. The CDR3 DNA reads TGTGCCAGCAGCCTTAGCGAAGATAGTGCCACAGATACGCAGTATTTT.

This clone occurred a few times. J is TRBJ2-1 and V is TRBV27; tentatively, D is TRBD1 (5 bases). CDR3 length equals 13 residues. The V end was cut by 5 bases, the J end by 12 bases, with 17 bases between. Germline lookup yields CDR1 MNHEY and CDR2 SMNVEV (reference sequence). CDR3 bases: TGTGCCAGCAGTGGGGCCGGGCGAAGCCGGCAGTTCTTC. It codes for CASSGAGRSRQFF.

A few counts support this clone. The rearrangement uses TRBV28 and TRBJ1-2; D ambiguous. CDR3 size: 15 residues. Trimming stripped 4 bases from V and 4 bases from J, with 16 bases between. Germline assignment: CDR1 MDHEN and CDR2 SYDVKM. The CDR3 DNA reads TGTGCCAGCAGTTACCGCCCCCCGACAACCTATGGCTACACCTTC. It codes for CASSYRPPTTYGYTF.

The chain combines TRBV27 with TRBJ1-1; tentative D call: TRBD1 (5 bases). Germline values: CDR1 MNHEY, CDR2 SMNVEV (reference sequence). The V gene lost 7 bases and the J gene lost 0 bases, with 15 bases spanning the gap. The CDR3 spans 15 residues. In DNA, the CDR3 is TGTGCCAGCACCCCGTGGGAGGGGATGAACACTGAAGCTTTCTTT. Translated: CASTPWEGMNTEAFF.

This rearrangement joins TRBV19 to TRBJ2-4, with D tentatively TRBD2 (6 bases). Germline V gene data show CDR1 as LNHDA and CDR2 as SQIVND (reference sequence). The CDR3 consists of 14 residues. Trimming took off 4 bases at V and 4 bases at J, with 11 bases between the two ends. CDR3: CASSTGGVKNIQYF. CDR3 bases: TGTGCCAGTAGTACCGGGGGAGTGAAAAACATTCAGTACTTC. Supplemented by reference TRBV19 and TRBJ2-4, the full variable domain reads DGGITQSPKYLFRKEGQNVTLSCEQNLNHDAMYWYRQDPGQGLRLIYYSQIVNDFQKGDIAEGYSVSREKKESFPLTVTSAQKNPTAFYLCASSTGGVKNIQYFGAGTRLSVL.

The V call is TRBV29-1, the J call TRBJ1-5; no clear D. Germline CDR1 SQVTM, CDR2 ANQGSEA. V gave up 7 bases and J gave up 3 bases, with 13 bases separating them. CDR3 size: 13 residues. CDR3 nucleotide sequence: TGCAGCGCCCAACTTGGGTACAATCAGCCCCAGCATTTT. It codes for CSAQLGYNQPQHF.

This clone was counted between two and nine times. The rearrangement uses TRBV29-1 and TRBJ2-7, with unresolved D. CDR1 and CDR2 (germline): SQVTM, ANQGSEA. V was cut by 1 base and J by 7 bases, with 14 bases left in between. This CDR3 spans 13 amino acids. The CDR3: CSVEAGVVREQYF. The CDR3 DNA reads as TGCAGCGTTGAAGCTGGGGTCGTACGGGAGCAGTACTTC.

The chain couples TRBV5-6 to TRBJ2-1; unclear D gene. The CDR3 length is 11 residues. V gave up 4 bases and J gave up 3 bases, with 2 bases separating them. Germline lookup yields CDR1 SGHDT and CDR2 YYEEEE. The chain's CDR3 is CASSLYNEQFF. In DNA, the CDR3 is TGTGCCAGCAGCCTCTACAATGAGCAGTTCTTC.

The V call is TRBV5-6, the J call TRBJ2-2, with 9 nucleotides matching TRBD1. Germline V gives CDR1 SGHDT, CDR2 YYEEEE. This CDR3 region has 17 residues. J lost 2 bases, V lost 4 bases, and 9 bases had no gene match. The CDR3 bases are TGTGCCAGCAGCGCAATTGGGACAGGGTTTAACACCGGGGAGCTGTTTTTT. Protein: CASSAIGTGFNTGELFF.

The chain uses TRBV5-1 and TRBJ2-1; D is unclear. V shed 4 bases and J shed 14 bases, with 16 bases lying between them. CDR3 length: 12 amino acids. Germline V gives CDR1 SGHRS, CDR2 YFSETQ. This CDR3 reads CASSPIGQQEFF. The CDR3 DNA sequence: TGCGCCAGCAGCCCTATAGGGCAGCAAGAGTTCTTC.

This chain connects TRBV11-1 to TRBJ2-1; TRBD2 matches 7 bases. This CDR3 spans 15 amino acids. The junction had 7 bases not matched to a gene; V was cut back by 5 bases and J by 3 bases. The germline V gene encodes CDR1 SGHAT and CDR2 FQDESV (reference sequence). The CDR3 nucleotides read TGTGCCAGCAGCCTAAGCGGGGCCGTCTACAATGAGCAGTTCTTC. It translates to CASSLSGAVYNEQFF. Full variable domain (missing parts from reference TRBV11-1 and TRBJ2-1): EAEVAQSPRYKITEKSQAVAFWCDPISGHATLYWYRQILGQGPELLVQFQDESVVDDSQLPKDRFSAERLKGVDSTLKIQPAELGDSAMYLCASSLSGAVYNEQFFGPGTRLTVL.

The chain employs TRBV7-3 and TRBJ2-3; no definite D call. V was clipped by 2 bases and J by 8 bases, with 17 bases between them. The CDR3 runs to 15 residues. The germline gives CDR1 SGHTA, CDR2 FQGTGA. The CDR3 DNA follows: TGTGCCAGCAGCTTACTGAGGTCAGGTTCAGGTACGCAGTATTTT. Its protein product is CASSLLRSGSGTQYF.